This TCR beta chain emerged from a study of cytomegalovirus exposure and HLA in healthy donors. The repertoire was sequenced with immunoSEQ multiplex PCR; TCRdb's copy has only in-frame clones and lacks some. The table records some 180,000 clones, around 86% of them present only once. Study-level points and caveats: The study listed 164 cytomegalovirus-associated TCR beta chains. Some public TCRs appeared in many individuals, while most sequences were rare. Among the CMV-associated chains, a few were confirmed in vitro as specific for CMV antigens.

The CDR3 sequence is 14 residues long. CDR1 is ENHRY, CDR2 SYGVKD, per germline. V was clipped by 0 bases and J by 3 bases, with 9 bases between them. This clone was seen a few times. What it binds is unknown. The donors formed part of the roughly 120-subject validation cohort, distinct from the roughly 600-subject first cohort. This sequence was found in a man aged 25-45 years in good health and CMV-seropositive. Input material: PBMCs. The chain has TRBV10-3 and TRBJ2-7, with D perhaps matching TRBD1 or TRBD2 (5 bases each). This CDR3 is CAISESGTGYEQYF. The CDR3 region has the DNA TGTGCCATCAGTGAGTCGGGGACGGGCTACGAGCAGTACTTC.